The 19 T cell receptor beta chains listed next were all sequenced from one sample in a study of breast tumors, draining lymph nodes, adjacent tissues. The lymph nodes were axillary draining lymph nodes from breast cancer patients. MiXCR was run by TCRdb on the multiplex PCR reads, yielding one entry per CDR3 protein. Among fewer than 300,000 distinct CDR3 sequences listed, 32% were seen once. Sequenced material: axillary lymph node tissue. All receptors derive from a female donor with breast cancer. Some clones in this sample may be carry-over from other donors' samples.

This clonotype was seen a single time. The chain uses TRBV19 and TRBJ1-2, with a weak D call TRBD1 (5 bases). Germline V CDR1 and CDR2: LNHDA, SQIVND (reference sequence). V was pared by 9 bases and J by 4 bases, with 15 bases between. The CDR3 loop spans 13 amino acids. The CDR3 coding sequence is TGTGCCAGCAGTTCTCGGACATCCTATGGCTACACCTTC. Translating it yields CASSSRTSYGYTF.

This clonotype has more than one count but fewer than ten. The rearrangement links TRBV5-5 to TRBJ2-5, with a tentative D call TRBD1 (6 bases). The length of the CDR3 is 16 residues. In germline, CDR1 is SGHKS, CDR2 YYEKEE (reference sequence). With 0 bases removed from V and 9 bases from J, the gap between germline ends came to 21 bases. The CDR3 DNA is TGTGCCAGCAGCTTGGCCCCGACAGGCATCAATCAGCCCCAGTACTTC. This translates into CASSLAPTGINQPQYF.

In regard to this clonotype: The junction and the germline gene differ at one end; a read error may be behind it. The V and J genes are TRBV9 and TRBJ2-5; 10 bases are shared with TRBD2. The CDR3 is 15 residues long. Germline CDR1 and CDR2: SGDLS and YYNGEE. The CDR3 region is CASSRTSGDQEAQYF. CDR3 bases: TGTGCCAGCAGCCGGACTAGCGGAGACCAAGAGGCCCAGTACTTC.

Here the CDR3 reads CATSRDRGGSNGELFF. The CDR3 coding sequence is TGTGCCACCAGCAGAGATAGGGGGGGGTCGAACGGGGAGCTGTTTTTT. This rearrangement joins TRBV15 to TRBJ2-2; tentative D call: TRBD2 (7 bases). This CDR3 contains 16 residues. Germline CDR1 and CDR2: LNHNV and YYDKDF (reference sequence). V was clipped by 0 bases and J by 7 bases, with 15 bases between them. The full variable domain, with the rest looked up from reference TRBV15 and TRBJ2-2, is DAMVIQNPRYQVTQFGKPVTLSCSQTLNHNVMYWYQQKSSQAPKLLFHYYDKDFNNEADTPDNFQSRRPNTSFCFLDIRSPGLGDTAMYLCATSRDRGGSNGELFFGEGSRLTVL.

Worth noting for this clonotype: A much larger clonotype is one base distant, so this may be a read error. CDR3 coding DNA: TGTGCCAGCGGTGAAAGAGGGTCGTGGCCCTTT. Translated, it gives CASGERGSWPF. This chain connects TRBV2 to TRBJ1-1; D gene unclear. Germline loops: CDR1 SNHLY, CDR2 FYNNEI. The CDR3 has 11 amino acids.

This clonotype was seen at least ten times. The J gene is TRBJ2-5, the V gene TRBV7-2; D uncertain. The CDR3 spans 13 residues. Trimming removed 1 base from V and 9 bases from J, with 12 bases in between. The germline V gene encodes CDR1 SGHTA and CDR2 FQGNSA. The CDR3 DNA follows: TGTGCCAGCAGCTTAGACCGGGCCGGGCCCCAGTACTTC. It is translated as CASSLDRAGPQYF.

Ten or more counts support this clonotype. V is TRBV24-1 and J is TRBJ2-1, with D unclear. This CDR3 has 12 residues. V shed 7 bases and J shed 4 bases, with 7 bases lying between them. Per the germline V gene, CDR1 is KGHDR and CDR2 is SFDVKD. The CDR3 protein is CATSTSYNEQFF. In DNA, the CDR3 is TGTGCCACCAGCACATCTTACAATGAGCAGTTCTTC.

This clonotype was recorded at least ten times. The chain couples TRBV11-2 to TRBJ2-7, with a possible D match to TRBD1 (5 bases). V lost 4 bases and J 0 bases, leaving 13 bases between the germline ends. Per germline, CDR1 SGHAT and CDR2 FQNNGV. CDR3 length equals 15 residues. CDR3 sequence (DNA): TGTGCCAGCAGCTCTCGATCAGGGTCCTCCTACGAGCAGTACTTC. Translation gives CASSSRSGSSYEQYF. Full variable domain (missing parts from reference TRBV11-2 and TRBJ2-7): EAGVAQSPRYKIIEKRQSVAFWCNPISGHATLYWYQQILGQGPKLLIQFQNNGVVDDSQLPKDRFSAERLKGVDSTLKIQPAKLEDSAVYLCASSSRSGSSYEQYFGPGTRLTVT.

In regard to this clonotype: This may stem from a read error, because a much larger clone lies one nucleotide away. J is TRBJ2-7 and V is TRBV6-2 or TRBV6-3; 7 bases line up with TRBD2. The CDR3 is 11 residues long. Germline V gene sequence: CDR1 MNHEY, CDR2 SVGEGT. The CDR3 DNA reads TGTGTCGGCGGGACTAACTACGAGCAGTACTTC. The encoded protein is CVGGTNYEQYF.

There are many counts of this clonotype. This sequence joins TRBV6-5 and TRBJ2-7; D might be TRBD1 or TRBD2, each matching 6 bases. There are 15 residues in the CDR3. Trimming cost V 0 bases and J 4 bases, with 13 bases left between them. Germline V gene lookup returns CDR1 MNHEY and CDR2 SVGAGI. CDR3 nucleotide sequence: TGTGCCAGCAGTTACTCACGGGGGCCTGGATACGAGCAGTACTTC. It specifies CASSYSRGPGYEQYF.

This clonotype was found many times. The chain recombines TRBV7-3 with TRBJ2-1; D remains ambiguous. The CDR3 totals 12 residues. V was cut by 5 bases and J by 7 bases, with 9 bases left in between. Germline assignment: CDR1 SGHTA and CDR2 FQGTGA. In DNA form, the CDR3 reads TGTGCCAGCAGCCCCGGTCTTAATGAGCAGTTCTTC. It translates to CASSPGLNEQFF.

Concerning this clonotype itself: Since a much larger clone is just one base distant, this may be a read error. In nucleotides, the CDR3 is TGTGCCAGCAGAGTCAAGCGGGACCTCAATGAGCAGTTCTTC. Its protein is CASRVKRDLNEQFF. The chain couples TRBV9 to TRBJ2-1, with 7 positions matching TRBD2. The V gene end was trimmed by 5 bases and the J gene end by 6 bases; junction bases not matched to a gene: 8. The CDR3 extends over 14 amino acids. Germline lookup yields CDR1 SGDLS and CDR2 YYNGEE.

This clonotype was recorded many times. The chain employs TRBV7-3 and TRBJ2-5; TRBD2 aligns across 9 bases. The CDR3 totals 13 residues. V lost 4 bases, J lost 4 bases, and 1 base stayed unmatched. Germline lookup yields CDR1 SGHTA and CDR2 FQGTGA. The CDR3 bases are TGTGCCAGCAGCTCGACTAGCGGAGAGACCCAGTACTTC. It is translated as CASSSTSGETQYF.

This clonotype was observed a few times. V and J are TRBV6-1 and TRBJ2-1, with 7 bases identical to TRBD1. There are 15 residues in the CDR3. Germline values: CDR1 MNHNS, CDR2 SASEGT. The J segment lost 2 bases and the V segment lost 6 bases, leaving 7 bases of the junction unmatched. The CDR3 region is CASSSDRVPYNEQFF. The CDR3 DNA sequence: TGTGCCAGCAGCTCCGACAGGGTTCCCTACAATGAGCAGTTCTTC.

This chain links TRBV20-1 with TRBJ2-6; a possible D gene is TRBD2 (6 bases). The germline V gene has CDR1 DFQATT and CDR2 SNEGSKA (reference sequence). Trimming pared 6 bases from V and 11 bases from J, leaving 17 bases between. The CDR3 spans 13 residues. CDR3 in DNA: TGCAGTGCCGATCGGCTGGGGGACTACGTCCTGACTTTC. The encoded protein is CSADRLGDYVLTF.

This clonotype was seen repeatedly, ten times or more. V usage is TRBV4-2 and J usage is TRBJ2-1, with 11 bases identical to TRBD2. The CDR3 sequence is 14 residues long. The germline CDR1 and CDR2 sequences are LGHNA and YNFKEQ. V shed 4 bases and J 5 bases; nucleotides not matched to a gene: 1. This chain's CDR3 is CASSRGLADNEQFF. CDR3 nucleotides: TGTGCCAGCAGCCGGGGACTAGCGGACAATGAGCAGTTCTTC.

This clonotype was found many times. The V call is TRBV6-5, the J call TRBJ1-5; 7 nucleotides line up with TRBD1. Trimming at V came to 5 bases and at J to 6 bases, leaving 10 bases not matched to a gene. The CDR3 totals 15 residues. The germline CDR1 and CDR2 sequences are MNHEY and SVGAGI. CDR3 nucleotide sequence: TGTGCCAGCAGTCCGAGGGGGCAGGCCGGTCAGCCCCAGCATTTT. Translated: CASSPRGQAGQPQHF.

This clonotype was detected many times. This chain joins TRBV25-1 and TRBJ2-3; tentatively, D is TRBD1 (6 bases). CDR1 and CDR2 from the germline V gene are MGHDK and SYGVNS. This CDR3 is built from 16 residues. Trimming shortened V by 6 bases and J by 5 bases, and 21 bases separated the two germline ends. Written as DNA, the CDR3 is TGTGCCAGCAGCAGTGCGGTGAGGGGGTCTCGAGATACGCAGTATTTT. Residues: CASSSAVRGSRDTQYF.

At least ten counts were recorded for this clonotype. The CDR3 loop reads CASSFGLGGQETQYF. The CDR3 nucleotides are TGTGCCAGCAGCTTTGGCCTGGGGGGTCAAGAGACCCAGTACTTC. The chain links TRBV11-3 to TRBJ2-5, with D possibly being TRBD2 (6 bases). Germline values: CDR1 SGHNT, CDR2 YENEEA. The CDR3 is 15 amino acids. The ends were cut back, 3 bases at V and 2 bases at J, with 13 bases in the middle.